This T cell receptor beta chain was recorded in a study of blood T cell repertoires in COVID-19. Method: immunoSEQ multiplex PCR; TCRdb's copy keeps in-frame clones and lacks some. Counted here are around 130,000 clones, 77% occurring once; the ten biggest clones make up over 6.5%. The V gene's germline CDR1 is DFQATT and CDR2 SNEGSKA (reference sequence). The CDR3 is made up of 11 amino acids. Unmatched junction bases numbered 2, after V lost 7 bases and J lost 3 bases. This receptor was obtained from a human donor in a cohort sampled during active COVID-19. V gene TRBV20-1 combines with J gene TRBJ2-7; TRBD1 matches 8 bases. The sequenced sample was peripheral blood. CDR3 amino acids: CSGQGSYEQYF. CDR3 sequence (DNA): TGCAGTGGACAGGGGAGCTACGAGCAGTACTTC.